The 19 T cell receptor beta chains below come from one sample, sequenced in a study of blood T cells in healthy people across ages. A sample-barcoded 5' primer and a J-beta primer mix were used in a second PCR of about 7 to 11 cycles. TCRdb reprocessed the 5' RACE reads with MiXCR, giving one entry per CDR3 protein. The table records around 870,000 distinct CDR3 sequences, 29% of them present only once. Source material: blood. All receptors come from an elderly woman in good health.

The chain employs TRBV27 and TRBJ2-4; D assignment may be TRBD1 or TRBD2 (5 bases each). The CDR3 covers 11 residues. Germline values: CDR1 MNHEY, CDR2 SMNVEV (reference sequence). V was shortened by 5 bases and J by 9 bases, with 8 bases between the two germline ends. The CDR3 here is CASSQGAIQYF. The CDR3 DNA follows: TGTGCCAGCAGTCAGGGAGCCATTCAGTACTTC.

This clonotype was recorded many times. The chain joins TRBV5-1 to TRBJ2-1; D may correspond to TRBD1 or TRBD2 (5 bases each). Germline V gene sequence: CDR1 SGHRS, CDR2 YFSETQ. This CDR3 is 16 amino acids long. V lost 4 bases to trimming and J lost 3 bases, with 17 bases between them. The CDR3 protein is CASSKRGEHGYNEQFF. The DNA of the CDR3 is TGCGCCAGCAGCAAACGGGGCGAACACGGCTACAATGAGCAGTTCTTC.

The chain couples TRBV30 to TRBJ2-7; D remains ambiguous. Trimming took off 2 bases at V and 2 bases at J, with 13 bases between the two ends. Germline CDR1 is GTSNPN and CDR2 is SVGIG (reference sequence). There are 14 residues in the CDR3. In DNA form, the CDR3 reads TGTGCCTGGAGTCCTGTACCCACCACCTACGAGCAGTACTTC. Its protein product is CAWSPVPTTYEQYF.

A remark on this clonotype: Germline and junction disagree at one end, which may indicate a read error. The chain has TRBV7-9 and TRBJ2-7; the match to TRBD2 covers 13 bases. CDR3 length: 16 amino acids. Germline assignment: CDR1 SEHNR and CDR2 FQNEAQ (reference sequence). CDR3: CTSSTAGLAGINEQYF. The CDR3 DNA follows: TGTACCAGCAGCACCGCGGGACTAGCGGGGATCAATGAGCAGTACTTC.

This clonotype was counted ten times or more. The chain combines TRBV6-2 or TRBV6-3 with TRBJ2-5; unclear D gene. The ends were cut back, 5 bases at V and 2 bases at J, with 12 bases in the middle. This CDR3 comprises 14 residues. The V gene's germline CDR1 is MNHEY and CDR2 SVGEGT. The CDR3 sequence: CASSLTEIQETQYF. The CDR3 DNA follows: TGTGCCAGCAGTCTAACCGAAATACAAGAGACCCAGTACTTC.

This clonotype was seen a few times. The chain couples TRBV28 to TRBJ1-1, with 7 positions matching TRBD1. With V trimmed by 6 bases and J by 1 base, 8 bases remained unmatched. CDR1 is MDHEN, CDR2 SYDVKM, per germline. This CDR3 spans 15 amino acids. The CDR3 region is CASSPTGIGNTEAFF. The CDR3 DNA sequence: TGTGCCAGCAGCCCGACAGGGATCGGGAACACTGAAGCTTTCTTT.

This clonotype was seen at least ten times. CDR3 in amino acids: CAWSENSPLHF. The CDR3 nucleotides are TGTGCCTGGAGTGAGAATTCACCCCTCCACTTT. The chain joins TRBV30 to TRBJ1-6; D unclear. The length of the CDR3 is 11 residues. The germline V and J ends were trimmed by 1 base and 7 bases, with 2 bases remaining between them. The germline gives CDR1 GTSNPN, CDR2 SVGIG (reference sequence).

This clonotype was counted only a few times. CDR3 sequence reads: CASKPLAGRTEAKKGNYGYTF. The CDR3, as DNA: TGTGCCAGCAAGCCTCTTGCAGGGAGGACGGAGGCCAAAAAGGGTAACTATGGCTACACCTTC. The chain has TRBV11-1 and TRBJ1-2; D possibly corresponds to TRBD1 (5 bases). Germline CDR1 and CDR2: SGHAT and FQDESV (reference sequence). This CDR3 is built from 21 residues. V lost 7 bases to trimming and J lost 1 base, with 34 bases between them.

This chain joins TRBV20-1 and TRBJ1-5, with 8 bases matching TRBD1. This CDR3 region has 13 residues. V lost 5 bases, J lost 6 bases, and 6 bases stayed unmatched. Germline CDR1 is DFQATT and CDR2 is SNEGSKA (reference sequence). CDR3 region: CSAPDRGGQPQHF. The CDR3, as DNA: TGCAGTGCTCCTGACAGGGGAGGTCAGCCCCAGCATTTT.

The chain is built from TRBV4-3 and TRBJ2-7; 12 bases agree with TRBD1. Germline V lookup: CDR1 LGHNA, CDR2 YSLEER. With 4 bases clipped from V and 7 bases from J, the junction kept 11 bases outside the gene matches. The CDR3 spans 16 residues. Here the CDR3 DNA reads TGCGCCAGCAGCCCGTTATCCGGGACAGGGGGCCATGAGCAGTACTTC. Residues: CASSPLSGTGGHEQYF.

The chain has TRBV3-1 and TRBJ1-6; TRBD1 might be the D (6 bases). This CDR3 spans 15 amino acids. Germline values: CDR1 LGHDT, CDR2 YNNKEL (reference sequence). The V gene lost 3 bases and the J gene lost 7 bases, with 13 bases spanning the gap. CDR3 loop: CASSQPGGRNSPLHF. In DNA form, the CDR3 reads TGTGCCAGCAGCCAGCCGGGGGGGCGGAATTCACCCCTCCACTTT.

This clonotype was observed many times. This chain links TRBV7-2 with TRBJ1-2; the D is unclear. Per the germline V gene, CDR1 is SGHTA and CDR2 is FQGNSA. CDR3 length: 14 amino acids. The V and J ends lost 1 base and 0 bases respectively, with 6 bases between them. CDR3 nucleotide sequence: TGTGCCAGCAGCTTAGAAGGTTCTAACTATGGCTACACCTTC. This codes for CASSLEGSNYGYTF.

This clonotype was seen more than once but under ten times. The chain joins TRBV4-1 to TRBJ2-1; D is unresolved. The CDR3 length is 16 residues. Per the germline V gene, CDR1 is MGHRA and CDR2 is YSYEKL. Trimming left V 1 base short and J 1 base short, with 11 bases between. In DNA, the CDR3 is TGCGCCAGCAGCCAAGTTAACTTAGTGTCCTACAATGAGCAGTTCTTC. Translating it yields CASSQVNLVSYNEQFF.

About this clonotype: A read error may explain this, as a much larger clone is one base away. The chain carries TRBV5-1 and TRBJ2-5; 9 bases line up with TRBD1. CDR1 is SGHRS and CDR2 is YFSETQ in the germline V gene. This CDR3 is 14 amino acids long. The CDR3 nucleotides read TGCGCCAGCAGCTCCGGACAGGGGAAAGAGGCCCAGTACTTC. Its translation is CASSSGQGKEAQYF.

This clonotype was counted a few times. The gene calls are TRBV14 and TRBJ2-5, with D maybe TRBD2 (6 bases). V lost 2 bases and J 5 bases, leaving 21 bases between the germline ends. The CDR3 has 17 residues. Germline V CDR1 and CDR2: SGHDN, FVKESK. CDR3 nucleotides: TGTGCCAGCAGCCAATACCGGCAACGGAGGGGCGGGGAGACCCAGTACTTC. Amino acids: CASSQYRQRRGGETQYF.

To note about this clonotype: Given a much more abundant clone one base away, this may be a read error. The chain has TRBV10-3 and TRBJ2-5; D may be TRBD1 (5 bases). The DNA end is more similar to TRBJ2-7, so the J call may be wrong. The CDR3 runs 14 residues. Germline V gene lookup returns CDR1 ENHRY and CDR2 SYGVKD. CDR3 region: CAVRDGLDTYEQYF. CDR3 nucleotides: TGTGCCGTCAGGGATGGGTTGGATACCTACGAGCAGTACTTC.

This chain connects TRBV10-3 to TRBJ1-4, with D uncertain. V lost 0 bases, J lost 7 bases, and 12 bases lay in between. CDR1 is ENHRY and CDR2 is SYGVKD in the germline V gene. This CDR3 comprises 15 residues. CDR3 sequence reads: CAISESGSWGEKLFF. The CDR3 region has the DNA TGTGCCATCAGTGAGTCTGGCAGTTGGGGTGAAAAACTGTTTTTT.

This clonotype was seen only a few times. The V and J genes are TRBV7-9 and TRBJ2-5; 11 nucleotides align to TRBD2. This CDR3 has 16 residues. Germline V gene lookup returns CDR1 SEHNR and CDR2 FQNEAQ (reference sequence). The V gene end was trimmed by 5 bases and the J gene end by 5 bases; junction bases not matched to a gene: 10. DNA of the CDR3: TGTGCCAGCAGCCCGACCCTAGCGGGGGGCGGGGAGACCCAGTACTTC. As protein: CASSPTLAGGGETQYF. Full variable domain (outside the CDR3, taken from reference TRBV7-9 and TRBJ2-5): DTGVSQNPRHKITKRGQNVTFRCDPISEHNRLYWYRQTLGQGPEFLTYFQNEAQLEKSRLLSDRFSAERPKGSFSTLEIQRTEQGDSAMYLCASSPTLAGGGETQYFGPGTRLLVL.

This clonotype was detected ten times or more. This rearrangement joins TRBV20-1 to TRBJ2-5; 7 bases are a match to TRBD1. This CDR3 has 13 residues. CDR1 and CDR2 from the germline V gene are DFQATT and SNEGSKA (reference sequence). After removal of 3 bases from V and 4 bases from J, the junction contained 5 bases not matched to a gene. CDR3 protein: CSARATGIETQYF. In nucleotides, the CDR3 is TGCAGTGCTAGGGCGACAGGGATAGAGACCCAGTACTTC.